The table lists the clone carrying this TCR beta chain with a few counts. TCRdb called the RT-PCR reads again in MiXCR, with one record for every CDR3 protein. Of roughly 710,000 distinct CDR3 sequences in the sample, about 15% were seen once. This CDR3 is built from 16 residues. Germline-derived CDR1 and CDR2 are DFQATT and SNEGSKA (reference sequence). Trimming took 1 base from V and 3 from J, leaving 16 bases between them. This entry is derived from a study of response to subunit inactivated influenza vaccine. The sequence came from a man aged 50 to 60 who received an inactivated influenza vaccine. Sample: PBMCs from blood, taken approximately 15 days before vaccination. The chain couples TRBV20-1 to TRBJ2-4, with D tentatively TRBD1 (6 bases). This CDR3 is CSARAWGRLGKNIQYF. DNA of the CDR3: TGCAGTGCTAGAGCGTGGGGGCGGTTGGGCAAAAACATTCAGTACTTC.